The 8 T cell receptor beta chains in this list originate from one sample, sequenced in a study of regulatory T cells in long-lasting Graves disease. Documented time point: persistent/refractory GD, antithyroid drugs over 5 years with positive TRAb. With RNA extracted from PBMCs as input, the TCR library was made. To make TCR beta libraries, researchers used iRepertoire HTBI primers and Arm-PCR of CDR3 regions. TCRdb reprocessed the multiplex PCR reads via MiXCR and lists one record per CDR3 protein. The repertoire holds approximately 690,000 distinct CDR3 sequences, around 30% seen once, with around 42% in the top ten. Specimen: peripheral blood mononuclear cells (PBMCs), collected when the disease was refractory, from a patient treated with antithyroid drugs. The source of these receptors is a female donor with Graves disease.

The rearrangement uses TRBV19 and TRBJ1-2; 7 bases are shared with TRBD1. Germline assignment: CDR1 LNHDA and CDR2 SQIVND (reference sequence). The J segment lost 14 bases and the V segment lost 0 bases, leaving 9 bases of the junction unmatched. CDR3 size: 13 residues. CDR3 protein: CASSIDSGGTRTF. Here the CDR3 DNA reads TGTGCCAGTAGTATAGATTCAGGGGGAACGAGGACCTTC.

In its sample, this clonotype was seen a few times. The chain links TRBV20-1 to TRBJ1-6; no clear D. CDR1 is DFQATT, CDR2 SNEGSKA, per germline (reference sequence). V was trimmed by 1 base and J by 7 bases, leaving 14 bases between them. The CDR3 is made up of 15 amino acids. The CDR3 loop is CSARVGRSGNSPLHF. CDR3 DNA: TGCAGTGCTAGAGTCGGCAGGAGCGGGAATTCACCCCTCCACTTT.

The rearrangement uses TRBV7-2 and TRBJ2-7, with D possibly TRBD1 on 6 matching bases. Germline CDR1 reads SGHTA; CDR2 reads FQGNSA. The ends were cut back, 2 bases at V and 0 bases at J, with 11 bases in the middle. The CDR3 consists of 15 residues. As DNA, the CDR3 is TGTGCCAGCAGCTTAACAGGGCTAAGCTCCTACGAGCAGTACTTC. Its protein product is CASSLTGLSSYEQYF.

This clonotype has a handful of counts. The chain couples TRBV3-1 to TRBJ1-1, with 9 bases that match TRBD1. V lost 4 bases to trimming and J lost 3 bases; unmatched junction nucleotides: 12. In germline, CDR1 is LGHDT, CDR2 YNNKEL (reference sequence). This CDR3 spans 17 amino acids. For the CDR3, the DNA is TGTGCCAGCAGCCGAGGGGTTCCGGGACAGGGCGACACTGAAGCTTTCTTT. Its protein product is CASSRGVPGQGDTEAFF.

V usage is TRBV6-1 and J usage is TRBJ1-5; no clear D gene. The CDR3 is 13 amino acids. The germline gives CDR1 MNHNS, CDR2 SASEGT. Trimming cost V 8 bases and J 5 bases, with 13 bases left between them. The CDR3 is CASGRGPDQPQHF. The CDR3 DNA reads as TGTGCCAGCGGGAGAGGGCCTGATCAGCCCCAGCATTTT.

This clonotype came up a few times. The chain recombines TRBV12-3 or TRBV12-4 with TRBJ1-3, with D maybe TRBD1 (5 bases). V lost 5 bases, J lost 0 bases, and 20 bases lay in between. This CDR3 comprises 18 residues. DNA of the CDR3: TGTGCCAGCAGTGTCCGGGACGGATTAATGGTCTCTGGAAACACCATATATTTT. This codes for CASSVRDGLMVSGNTIYF.

V and J are TRBV2 and TRBJ1-5, with D perhaps TRBD1 (5 bases). Germline-derived CDR1 and CDR2 are SNHLY and FYNNEI. V shed 8 bases and J shed 0 bases, with 20 bases lying between them. This CDR3 region has 17 residues. For the CDR3, the DNA is TGTGCCAGCGGTATCCGGGACGGATTATATAGCAATCAGCCCCAGCATTTT. It specifies CASGIRDGLYSNQPQHF.

The chain employs TRBV30 and TRBJ1-5; D call uncertain. The CDR3 runs 13 residues. The germline gives CDR1 GTSNPN, CDR2 SVGIG (reference sequence). The V end was cut by 1 base, the J end by 0 bases, with 4 bases between. Written as DNA, the CDR3 is TGTGCCTGGAGTGAGTATAGCAATCAGCCCCAGCATTTT. It codes for CAWSEYSNQPQHF. The whole variable domain, filled in from reference TRBV30 and TRBJ1-5, reads SQTIHQWPATLVQPVGSPLSLECTVEGTSNPNLYWYRQAAGRGLQLLFYSVGIGQISSEVPQNLSASRPQDRQFILSSKKLLLSDSGFYLCAWSEYSNQPQHFGDGTRLSIL.